The present TCR beta chain was sequenced within a study of human T cells and chemical hapten exposure. Study overall: The study patch tested 0.01% DPC on the upper back and read results at 6 days. The patients, most of them female, presented with alopecia areata, totalis or universalis.

Noted time point: pre-sensitization, week 0. Specified treatment: therapeutic diphenylcyclopropenone sensitization with weekly scalp DPC. Blood draws preceded each patch test application. Germline V gene lookup returns CDR1 MNHNS and CDR2 SASEGT. CDR3 length: 14 amino acids. Deletions cut 1 base from V and 2 bases from J, with 9 bases between. TCRdb re-called the RACE reads with MiXCR, one entry per CDR3 protein. The sample contains some 330,000 distinct CDR3 sequences, around 5.5% of which appear only once. Specimen: whole blood, collected in connection with sensitization to the hapten diphenylcyclopropenone (DPC). The TCR comes from a woman aged 18-30 years with alopecia areata. Some clones in this sample may be carry-over from other donors' samples. The gene calls are TRBV6-1 and TRBJ2-7, with D maybe TRBD1 (5 bases). For the CDR3, the DNA is TGTGCCAGCAGTGAAGGGGCAGGGACCTACGAGCAGTACTTC. Protein sequence: CASSEGAGTYEQYF.